The 20 T cell receptor beta chains listed next were all sequenced from one sample in a study of cytomegalovirus exposure and HLA in healthy donors. The PCR made use of 60 Vbeta and 13 Jbeta primers. Some clones are missing from TCRdb's copy, which holds only in-frame ones; the method was immunoSEQ multiplex PCR. This sample yields fewer than 70,000 clones, of which around 68% are seen a single time; roughly 9.8% belongs to the top ten. What was sequenced was PBMCs. These receptors came from a woman in her 30s in good health and CMV-seronegative.

This clone was seen a few times. The chain joins TRBV4-3 to TRBJ1-5; no firm D call. The CDR3 is 14 residues long. Trimming pared 1 base from V and 7 bases from J, leaving 11 bases between. Germline V gene sequence: CDR1 LGHNA, CDR2 YSLEER. CDR3 loop: CASSQAQVKQPQHF. In DNA form, the CDR3 reads TGCGCCAGCAGCCAAGCCCAGGTGAAGCAGCCCCAGCATTTT.

V and J are TRBV30 and TRBJ2-7; 7 bases are shared with TRBD2. V dropped 3 bases and J dropped 0; count of bases not matched to a gene: 5. CDR3 length: 14 residues. Germline V gene sequence: CDR1 GTSNPN, CDR2 SVGIG (reference sequence). The CDR3 here is CAWRAASGSYEQYF. DNA for the CDR3: TGTGCCTGGAGGGCCGCTAGCGGCTCCTACGAGCAGTACTTC.

About this clone itself: In this CDR3 the conserved last residue, phenylalanine or tryptophan, is missing, so a read error is likely. The CDR3 spells CASSLLRQGNQPQHV. In DNA, the CDR3 is TGCGCCAGCAGCTTGCTGAGACAGGGGAATCAGCCCCAGCATGTT. J is TRBJ1-5 and V is TRBV5-1; 8 bases agree with TRBD1. Germline CDR1 and CDR2: SGHRS and YFSETQ. The CDR3 is 15 amino acids. The V gene end was trimmed by 1 base and the J gene end by 4 bases; junction bases not matched to a gene: 4.

The rearrangement joins TRBV19 to TRBJ1-5; D might be TRBD1 (6 bases). Trimming removed 4 bases from V and 10 bases from J, with 20 bases in between. The CDR3 runs to 15 residues. Per germline, CDR1 LNHDA and CDR2 SQIVND (reference sequence). CDR3 sequence: CASSRRQDWDPPQHF. CDR3 nucleotides: TGTGCCAGTAGTAGACGACAGGATTGGGATCCACCCCAGCATTTT. Supplemented by reference TRBV19 and TRBJ1-5, the full variable domain reads DGGITQSPKYLFRKEGQNVTLSCEQNLNHDAMYWYRQDPGQGLRLIYYSQIVNDFQKGDIAEGYSVSREKKESFPLTVTSAQKNPTAFYLCASSRRQDWDPPQHFGDGTRLSIL.

About this clone: An end of the junction does not agree with germline; a read error may underlie this. V and J are TRBV7-9 and TRBJ2-1; a weak D match, TRBD1 (6 bases). The CDR3 totals 15 residues. Germline CDR1 SEHNR, CDR2 FQNEAQ (reference sequence). The CDR3 is CASSSYRVRYNGQFF. The DNA of the CDR3 is TGTGCCAGCAGCTCATACAGGGTAAGGTACAATGGGCAGTTCTTC. Complete variable domain (other parts from reference TRBV7-9 and TRBJ2-1): DTGVSQNPRHKITKRGQNVTFRCDPISEHNRLYWYRQTLGQGPEFLTYFQNEAQLEKSRLLSDRFSAERPKGSFSTLEIQRTEQGDSAMYLCASSSYRVRYNGQFFGPGTRLTVL.

The CDR3 loop reads CASSLGVRTGGSEQYF. In nucleotides, the CDR3 is TGTGCCAGCAGCTTAGGTGTCCGTACGGGGGGCTCCGAGCAGTACTTC. The chain combines TRBV13 with TRBJ2-7; possibly TRBD2 for D (7 bases). The V gene's germline CDR1 is PRHDT and CDR2 FYEKMQ (reference sequence). The CDR3 length is 16 residues. V gave up 0 bases and J gave up 6 bases, with 18 bases separating them.

This clone has a count of ten or more. The gene calls are TRBV4-3 and TRBJ1-4; no firm D call. With 3 bases removed from V and 8 bases from J, the gap between germline ends came to 19 bases. This CDR3 spans 16 amino acids. Germline V gene lookup returns CDR1 LGHNA and CDR2 YSLEER. CDR3 bases: TGCGCCAGCAGCCAGGCCTCAGGTAACGCCTGGGAAAAACTGTTTTTT. Protein product: CASSQASGNAWEKLFF.

Here the CDR3 reads CASSHSSRDRAYSNYGYTF. In DNA form, the CDR3 reads TGTGCCAGCAGCCATAGTTCCCGGGACAGGGCATATTCTAACTATGGCTACACCTTC. The V gene is TRBV5-7, the J gene TRBJ1-2, with 9 bases identical to TRBD1. TRBV5-7 is identified as an open reading frame with a role that is uncertain. The CDR3 spans 19 residues. V lost 4 bases, J lost 0 bases, and 16 bases stayed unmatched.

J is TRBJ1-3 and V is TRBV18; no clear D gene. V was trimmed by 7 bases and J by 0 bases, leaving 7 bases between them. Germline V gene lookup returns CDR1 KGHSH and CDR2 LQKENI. CDR3 length: 13 amino acids. Written as DNA, the CDR3 is TGTGCCAGCTGCGGCGACTCTGGAAACACCATATATTTT. The encoded protein is CASCGDSGNTIYF.

The chain joins TRBV6-5 to TRBJ2-3; the match to TRBD2 covers 8 bases. Trimming removed 7 bases from V and 2 bases from J; junction bases left unmatched: 2. The CDR3 extends over 13 amino acids. CDR1 MNHEY and CDR2 SVGAGI come from the germline V gene. The CDR3 DNA is TGTGCCAGCATGGGACTAGTCACAGATACGCAGTATTTT. The encoded protein is CASMGLVTDTQYF.

V gene TRBV30 combines with J gene TRBJ1-4; a possible D gene is TRBD1 (6 bases). This CDR3 has 16 amino acids. Trimming took off 4 bases at V and 7 bases at J, with 22 bases between the two ends. Germline assignment: CDR1 GTSNPN and CDR2 SVGIG (reference sequence). The DNA for the CDR3 is TGTGCCTGGACTACAGGGTTCCGAAGATCGGGTGAAAAACTGTTTTTT. Amino acids: CAWTTGFRRSGEKLFF. The full variable domain, completed using reference TRBV30 and TRBJ1-4, is SQTIHQWPATLVQPVGSPLSLECTVEGTSNPNLYWYRQAAGRGLQLLFYSVGIGQISSEVPQNLSASRPQDRQFILSSKKLLLSDSGFYLCAWTTGFRRSGEKLFFGSGTQLSVL.

This clone was seen at least ten times. This chain uses TRBV19 with TRBJ2-3, with 13 bases that match TRBD2. Trimming at V came to 5 bases and at J to 2 bases, leaving 7 bases not matched to a gene. CDR1 is LNHDA and CDR2 is SQIVND in the germline V gene (reference sequence). This CDR3 contains 17 residues. CDR3 coding DNA: TGTGCCAGTAGTTCGGGACTAGCGGGGATGAACACAGATACGCAGTATTTT. This gives the protein CASSSGLAGMNTDTQYF.

The chain combines TRBV2 with TRBJ1-6; D uncertain. From germline, CDR1 is SNHLY and CDR2 FYNNEI. The CDR3 extends over 12 amino acids. The V end was cut by 4 bases, the J end by 10 bases, with 8 bases between. Written as DNA, the CDR3 is TGTGCCAGCAGTGCTCACAGCTCACCCCTCCACTTT. Protein product: CASSAHSSPLHF.

The gene calls are TRBV7-8 and TRBJ1-1, with 11 bases fitting TRBD1. The CDR3 contains 15 residues. In germline, CDR1 is SGHVS, CDR2 FQNEAQ. J was trimmed by 4 bases and V by 1 base; bases with no gene match: 2. CDR3 nucleotides: TGTGCCAGCAGCTTAGGGACAGGGGGCATCACTGAAGCTTTCTTT. It is translated as CASSLGTGGITEAFF.

The chain links TRBV19 to TRBJ1-1; weak D call: TRBD1 (5 bases). From germline, CDR1 is LNHDA and CDR2 SQIVND (reference sequence). This CDR3 region has 13 residues. V was pared by 6 bases and J by 6 bases, with 14 bases between. CDR3 DNA: TGTGCCAGTAGACAGGTGTCTGGTTCTGAAGCTTTCTTT. It codes for CASRQVSGSEAFF. Drawing the rest from reference TRBV19 and TRBJ1-1, the complete variable domain is DGGITQSPKYLFRKEGQNVTLSCEQNLNHDAMYWYRQDPGQGLRLIYYSQIVNDFQKGDIAEGYSVSREKKESFPLTVTSAQKNPTAFYLCASRQVSGSEAFFGQGTRLTVV.

Only one count was recorded for this clone. This chain uses TRBV5-6 with TRBJ2-3; possibly TRBD2 for D (6 bases). This CDR3 is 16 amino acids long. Trimming stripped 3 bases from V and 2 bases from J, with 16 bases between. Germline values: CDR1 SGHDT, CDR2 YYEEEE. The CDR3, as DNA: TGTGCCAGCAGCTGGGGGGTAGGGGATCCCACAGATACGCAGTATTTT. Its protein product is CASSWGVGDPTDTQYF.

This clone showed up just a few times. V and J are TRBV6-1 and TRBJ1-1; 7 nucleotides align to TRBD1. With V trimmed by 4 bases and J by 3 bases, 5 bases remained unmatched. This CDR3 has 14 residues. The germline CDR1 and CDR2 sequences are MNHNS and SASEGT. CDR3 amino acids: CASSGSTGHTEAFF. The CDR3 coding sequence is TGTGCCAGCAGTGGGTCGACAGGGCACACTGAAGCTTTCTTT.

The CDR3 sequence: CASRDRDYEQYF. CDR3 DNA sequence: TGTGCCAGCAGGGACAGGGACTACGAGCAGTACTTC. The rearrangement links TRBV6-1 to TRBJ2-7; TRBD1 matches at 8 bases. The CDR3 extends over 12 amino acids. Germline CDR1 MNHNS, CDR2 SASEGT. Trimming took 6 bases from V and 3 from J; bases not matched to a gene: 1.

V usage is TRBV27 and J usage is TRBJ1-1, with TRBD1 identical over 9 bases. Germline-derived CDR1 and CDR2 are MNHEY and SMNVEV (reference sequence). V shed 5 bases, J shed 4 bases, and the junction held 5 bases outside the gene matches. The CDR3 extends over 14 amino acids. The CDR3 sequence is CASSPKTGGTEAFF. The CDR3 bases are TGTGCCAGCAGTCCGAAGACAGGGGGCACTGAAGCTTTCTTT.

As regards this clone: The sample has other DNA sequences that encode this CDR3 too. The V gene is TRBV30, the J gene TRBJ2-5; 8 bases are shared with TRBD1. Trimming removed 2 bases from V and 4 bases from J; junction bases left unmatched: 3. The germline gives CDR1 GTSNPN, CDR2 SVGIG (reference sequence). This CDR3 comprises 13 residues. CDR3 DNA sequence: TGTGCCTGGAGTAGACAGGGGCCAGAGACCCAGTACTTC. It is translated as CAWSRQGPETQYF.